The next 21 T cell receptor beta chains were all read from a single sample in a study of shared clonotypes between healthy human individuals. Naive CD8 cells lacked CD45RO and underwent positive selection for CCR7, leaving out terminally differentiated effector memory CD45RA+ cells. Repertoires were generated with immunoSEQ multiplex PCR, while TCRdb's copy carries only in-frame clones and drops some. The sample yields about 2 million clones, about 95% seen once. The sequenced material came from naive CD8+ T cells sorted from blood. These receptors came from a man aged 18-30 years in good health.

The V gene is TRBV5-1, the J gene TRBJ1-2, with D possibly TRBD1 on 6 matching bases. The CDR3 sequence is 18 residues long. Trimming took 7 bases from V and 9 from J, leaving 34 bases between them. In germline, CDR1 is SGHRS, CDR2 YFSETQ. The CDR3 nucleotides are TGCGCCAGCCTAATTAGCGTGGACAGTCTGACGAATAGGACTAGCTACACCTTC. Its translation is CASLISVDSLTNRTSYTF.

The CDR3, as DNA: TGTGCCAGCAGCTTGTCAACGTGGTACTTGACTGAAGCTTTCTTT. Encoded protein: CASSLSTWYLTEAFF. The chain links TRBV5-6 to TRBJ1-1; D uncertain. CDR3 length equals 15 residues. Trimming took 1 base from V and 5 from J, leaving 15 bases between them. Germline V gives CDR1 SGHDT, CDR2 YYEEEE. The whole variable domain, filled in from reference TRBV5-6 and TRBJ1-1, reads DAGVTQSPTHLIKTRGQQVTLRCSPKSGHDTVSWYQQALGQGPQFIFQYYEEEERQRGNFPDRFSGHQFPNYSSELNVNALLLGDSALYLCASSLSTWYLTEAFFGQGTRLTVV.

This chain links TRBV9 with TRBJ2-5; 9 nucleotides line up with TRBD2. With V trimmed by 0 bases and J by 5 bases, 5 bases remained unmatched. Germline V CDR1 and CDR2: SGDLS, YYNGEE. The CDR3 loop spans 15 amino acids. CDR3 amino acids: CASSVGGGAWETQYF. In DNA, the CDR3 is TGTGCCAGCAGCGTAGGCGGGGGGGCTTGGGAGACCCAGTACTTC.

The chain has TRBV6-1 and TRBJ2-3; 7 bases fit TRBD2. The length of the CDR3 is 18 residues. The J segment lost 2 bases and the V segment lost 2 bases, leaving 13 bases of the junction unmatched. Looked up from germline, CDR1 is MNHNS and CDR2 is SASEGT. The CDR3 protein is CASSELRDYRFNTDTQYF. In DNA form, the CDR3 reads TGTGCCAGCAGTGAACTAAGGGACTACAGATTCAACACAGATACGCAGTATTTT.

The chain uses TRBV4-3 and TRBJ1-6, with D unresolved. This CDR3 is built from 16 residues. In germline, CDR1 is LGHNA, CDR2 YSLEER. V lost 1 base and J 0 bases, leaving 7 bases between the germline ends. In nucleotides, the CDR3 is TGCGCCAGCAGCCAAGGGGGTAGCTCCTATAATTCACCCCTCCACTTT. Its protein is CASSQGGSSYNSPLHF.

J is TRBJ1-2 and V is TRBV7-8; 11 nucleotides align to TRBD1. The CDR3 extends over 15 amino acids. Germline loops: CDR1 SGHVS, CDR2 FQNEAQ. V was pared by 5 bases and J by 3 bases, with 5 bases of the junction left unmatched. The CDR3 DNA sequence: TGTGCCAGCAGCGCGGACAGGGGGCTATACTATGGCTACACCTTC. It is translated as CASSADRGLYYGYTF.

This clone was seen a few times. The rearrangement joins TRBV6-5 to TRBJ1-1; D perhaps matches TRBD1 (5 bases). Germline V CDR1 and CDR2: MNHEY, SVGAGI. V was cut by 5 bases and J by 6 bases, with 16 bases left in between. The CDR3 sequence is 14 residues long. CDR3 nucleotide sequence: TGTGCCAGCAGTGCGGACGATACGGGGGCTGAAGCTTTCTTT. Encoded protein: CASSADDTGAEAFF.

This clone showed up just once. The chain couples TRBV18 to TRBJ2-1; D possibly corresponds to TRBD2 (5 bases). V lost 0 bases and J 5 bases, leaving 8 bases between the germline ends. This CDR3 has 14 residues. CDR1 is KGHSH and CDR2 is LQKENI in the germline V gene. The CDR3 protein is CASSPPLTNNEQFF. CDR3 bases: TGTGCCAGCTCACCACCGTTGACTAACAATGAGCAGTTCTTC.

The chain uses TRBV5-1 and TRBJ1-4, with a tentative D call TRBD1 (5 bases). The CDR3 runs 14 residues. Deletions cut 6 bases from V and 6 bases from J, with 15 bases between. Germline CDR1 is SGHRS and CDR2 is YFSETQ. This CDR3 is CASTEGRGDEKLFF. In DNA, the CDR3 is TGCGCCAGCACAGAGGGAAGGGGAGATGAAAAACTGTTTTTT.

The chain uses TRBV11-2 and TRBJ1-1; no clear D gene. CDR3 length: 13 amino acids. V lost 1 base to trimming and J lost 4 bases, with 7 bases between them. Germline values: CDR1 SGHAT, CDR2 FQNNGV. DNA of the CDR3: TGTGCCAGCAGCTTAGGTTCCGGCACTGAAGCTTTCTTT. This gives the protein CASSLGSGTEAFF.

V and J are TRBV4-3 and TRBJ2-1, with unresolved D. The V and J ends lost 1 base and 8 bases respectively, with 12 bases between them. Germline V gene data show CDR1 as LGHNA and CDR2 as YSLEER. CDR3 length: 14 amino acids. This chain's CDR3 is CASSQVGGPDEQFF. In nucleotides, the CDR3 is TGCGCCAGCAGCCAAGTGGGTGGCCCCGATGAGCAGTTCTTC.

The CDR3 bases are TGTGCCAGCAGTTTATCGGACAGAGTTTACGAGCAGTACTTC. Residues: CASSLSDRVYEQYF. The J gene is TRBJ2-7, the V gene TRBV27; maybe TRBD1 (6 bases). The CDR3 has 14 residues. The germline gives CDR1 MNHEY, CDR2 SMNVEV (reference sequence). Trimming took 0 bases from V and 4 from J, leaving 10 bases between them.

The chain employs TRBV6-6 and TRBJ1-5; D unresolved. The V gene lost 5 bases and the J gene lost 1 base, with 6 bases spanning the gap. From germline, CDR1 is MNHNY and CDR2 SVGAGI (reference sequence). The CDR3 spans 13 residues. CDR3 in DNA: TGTGCCAGCAGTCCGACGAGCAATCAGCCCCAGCATTTT. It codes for CASSPTSNQPQHF.

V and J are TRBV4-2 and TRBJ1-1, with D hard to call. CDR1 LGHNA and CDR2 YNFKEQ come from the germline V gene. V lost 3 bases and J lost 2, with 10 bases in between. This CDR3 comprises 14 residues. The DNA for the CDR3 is TGTGCCAGCAGCCAGTGGGGTTCCAACACTGAAGCTTTCTTT. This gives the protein CASSQWGSNTEAFF.

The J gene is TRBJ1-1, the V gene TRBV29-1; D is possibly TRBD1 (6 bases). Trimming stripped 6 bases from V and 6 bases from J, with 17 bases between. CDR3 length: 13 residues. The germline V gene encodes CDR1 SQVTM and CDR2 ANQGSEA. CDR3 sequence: CSVDNRVEAEAFF. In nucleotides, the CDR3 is TGCAGCGTGGACAACAGGGTTGAAGCTGAAGCTTTCTTT.

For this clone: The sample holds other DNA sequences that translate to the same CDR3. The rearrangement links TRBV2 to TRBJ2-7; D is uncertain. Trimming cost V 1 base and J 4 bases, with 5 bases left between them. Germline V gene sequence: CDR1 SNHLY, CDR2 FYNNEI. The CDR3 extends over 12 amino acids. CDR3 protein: CASSEESYEQYF. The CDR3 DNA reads TGTGCCAGCAGTGAAGAAAGTTACGAGCAGTACTTC.

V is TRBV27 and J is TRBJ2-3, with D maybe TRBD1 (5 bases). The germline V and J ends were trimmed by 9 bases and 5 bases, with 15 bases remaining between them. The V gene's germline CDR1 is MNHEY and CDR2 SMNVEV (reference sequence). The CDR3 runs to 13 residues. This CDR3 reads CASRGQGIDTQYF. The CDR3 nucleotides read TGTGCCAGTCGAGGTCAGGGAATAGATACGCAGTATTTT.

The CDR3 nucleotides read TGTGCCAGCAGCTTAACCCCCACGGGTAGGACAGCCACAGATACGCAGTATTTT. As protein: CASSLTPTGRTATDTQYF. The rearrangement uses TRBV7-9 and TRBJ2-3; TRBD1 is a possible D gene (6 bases). This CDR3 spans 18 amino acids. V lost 2 bases and J lost 2, with 20 bases in between. Germline V CDR1 and CDR2: SEHNR, FQNEAQ (reference sequence).

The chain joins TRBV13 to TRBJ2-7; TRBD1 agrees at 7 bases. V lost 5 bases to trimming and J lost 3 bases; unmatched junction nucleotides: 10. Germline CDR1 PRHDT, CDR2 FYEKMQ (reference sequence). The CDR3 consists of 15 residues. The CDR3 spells CASSPSGAGGYEQYF. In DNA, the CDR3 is TGTGCCAGCAGCCCCTCAGGGGCAGGGGGCTACGAGCAGTACTTC.

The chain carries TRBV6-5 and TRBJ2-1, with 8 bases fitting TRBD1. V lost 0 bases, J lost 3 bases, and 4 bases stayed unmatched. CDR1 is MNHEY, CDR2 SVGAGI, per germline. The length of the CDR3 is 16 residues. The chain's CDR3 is CASSYSLGQVYNEQFF. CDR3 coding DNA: TGTGCCAGCAGTTACTCGTTGGGACAGGTCTACAATGAGCAGTTCTTC.

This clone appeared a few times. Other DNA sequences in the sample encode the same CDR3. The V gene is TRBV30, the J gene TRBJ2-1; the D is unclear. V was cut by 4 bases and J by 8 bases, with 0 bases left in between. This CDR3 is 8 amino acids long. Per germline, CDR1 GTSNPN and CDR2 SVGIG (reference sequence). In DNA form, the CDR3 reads TGTGCCTGGAATGAGCAGTTCTTC. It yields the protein CAWNEQFF. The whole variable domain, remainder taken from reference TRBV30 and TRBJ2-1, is SQTIHQWPATLVQPVGSPLSLECTVEGTSNPNLYWYRQAAGRGLQLLFYSVGIGQISSEVPQNLSASRPQDRQFILSSKKLLLSDSGFYLCAWNEQFFGPGTRLTVL.